These 13 T cell receptor beta chains originate from one sample sequenced in a study of monozygotic twins with inflammatory bowel disease. No DNA is given; TCRdb re-called the 5' RACE reads and lists each CDR3 protein once. The sample includes fewer than 400,000 distinct CDR3 sequences. The sequencing sample was made of blood. Every receptor here comes from a human donor with ulcerative colitis or Crohn's disease, or a healthy co-twin of an affected twin (not recorded which).

The chain links TRBV30 to TRBJ2-7; TCRdb lists TRBD2, though no DNA is available to test this call. The CDR3 is 14 residues long. Germline V gene lookup returns CDR1 GTSNPN and CDR2 SVGIG (reference sequence). The CDR3 loop reads CAWSNGGSGYEQYF.

V is TRBV6-5 and J is TRBJ1-5. The V gene's germline CDR1 is MNHEY and CDR2 SVGAGI. CDR3 length equals 16 residues. The CDR3 is CASSYNPIDSNQPQHF.

This chain connects TRBV20-1 to TRBJ1-5. Germline V gene sequence: CDR1 DFQATT, CDR2 SNEGSKA (reference sequence). CDR3 length equals 12 residues. CDR3: CSAVNSNQPQHF.

The chain recombines TRBV7-9 with TRBJ1-5. Germline-derived CDR1 and CDR2 are SEHNR and FQNEAQ (reference sequence). This CDR3 comprises 16 residues. This CDR3 reads CASSIAADASNQPQHF.

This chain joins TRBV12-3 or TRBV12-4 and TRBJ2-7; TCRdb indicates TRBD1, and absent DNA this call remains unverified. The CDR3 spans 13 residues. The CDR3 region is CASRPPTGFEQYF.

This chain joins TRBV6-6 and TRBJ1-1; TCRdb calls TRBD1, which cannot be checked without DNA. This CDR3 has 13 amino acids. Germline V gene lookup returns CDR1 MNHNY and CDR2 SVGAGI (reference sequence). CDR3: CASSRGWNTEAFF.

This chain's CDR3 is CASSGLATRTDTQYF. The J gene is TRBJ2-3, the V gene TRBV5-1; TCRdb selects TRBD2, and the lack of DNA leaves this call unchecked. Germline V CDR1 and CDR2: SGHRS, YFSETQ. The CDR3 covers 15 residues.

The chain is built from TRBV7-9 and TRBJ1-5; TCRdb indicates TRBD1, and absent DNA this call remains unverified. Germline V CDR1 and CDR2: SEHNR, FQNEAQ (reference sequence). The CDR3 is made up of 14 amino acids. The CDR3 is CASSLGQGYQPQHF.

The V call is TRBV5-1, the J call TRBJ2-5. The CDR3 is 14 amino acids. From germline, CDR1 is SGHRS and CDR2 YFSETQ. The CDR3 loop is CASNVDRYQETQYF.

The chain is built from TRBV7-6 and TRBJ2-7. CDR3 length equals 12 residues. Germline loops: CDR1 SGHVS, CDR2 FNYEAQ. The CDR3 spells CASSSPPYEQYF. Filled out from reference TRBV7-6 and TRBJ2-7, the complete variable domain reads GAGVSQSPRYKVTKRGQDVALRCDPISGHVSLYWYRQALGQGPEFLTYFNYEAQQDKSGLPNDRFSAERPEGSISTLTIQRTEQRDSAMYRCASSSPPYEQYFGPGTRLTVT.

V usage is TRBV10-3 and J usage is TRBJ2-7. CDR1 and CDR2 from the germline V gene are ENHRY and SYGVKD. This CDR3 comprises 15 residues. The CDR3 region is CAISEEPDIFYEQYF.

The CDR3 sequence is CASSPILGTGELFF. The chain combines TRBV11-2 with TRBJ2-2. From germline, CDR1 is SGHAT and CDR2 FQNNGV. The CDR3 loop spans 14 amino acids.

The chain employs TRBV6-5 and TRBJ1-1; TCRdb's D gene call, TRBD1, goes unchecked for lack of DNA. The germline V gene has CDR1 MNHEY and CDR2 SVGAGI. There are 11 residues in the CDR3. CDR3 protein: CASIGGVLAFF.